This is a list of T cell receptor beta chains from one sample in a study of OX40 agonist ivuxolimab in advanced cancers. Sequencing was performed with immunoSEQ multiplex PCR; in TCRdb, only in-frame clones are kept and a portion is missing. The sample has 99,000 or so clones; 75% to 95% are singletons. The source was CD4+ or CD8+ T cells sorted from blood, collected in a trial of the OX40 agonist ivuxolimab. The source of these receptors is an adult with an advanced solid tumor such as melanoma, head and neck, liver or kidney cancer. Both conserved end residues are part of each CDR3. The D gene is left open where the match is weak. A clone size is listed for some rows: how often the clone was seen (once, few, many), or a class if it is expanded.

d_call	clone_size	v_call	j_call	cdr3_aa	cdr3_nt
.	.	TRBV27	TRBJ2-3	CASSYLSTDTQYF	TGTGCCAGCAGTTATTTATCCACAGATACGCAGTATTTT
.	.	TRBV7-4	TRBJ2-7	CASSLIFPDSHSYEQYF	TGTGCCAGCAGCTTAATCTTCCCGGACAGCCATTCCTACGAGCAGTACTTC
TRBD1	few	TRBV5-1	TRBJ2-1	CASSFSGQGANEQFF	TGCGCCAGCAGCTTCTCCGGACAGGGGGCGAATGAGCAGTTCTTC
.	.	TRBV10-3	TRBJ2-7	CAISAGGSSYEQYF	TGTGCCATCAGTGCCGGGGGAAGCTCCTACGAGCAGTACTTC
.	.	TRBV6-6	TRBJ1-1	CASSTLGSDTEAFF	TGTGCCAGCAGCACCCTCGGCTCGGACACTGAAGCTTTCTTT
TRBD2	once	TRBV6-5	TRBJ2-1	CASIRLAGGNEQFF	TGTGCCAGCATAAGACTAGCGGGAGGGAACGAGCAGTTCTTC
.	.	TRBV25-1	TRBJ2-2	CASSERIANTGELFF	TGTGCCAGCAGTGAACGCATCGCGAACACCGGGGAGCTGTTTTTT
.	.	TRBV6-5	TRBJ1-4	CASSYRVIGDEKLFF	TGTGCCAGCAGTTACAGGGTGATTGGAGATGAAAAACTGTTTTTT
TRBD1	.	TRBV28	TRBJ1-3	CASSFDRGAGNTIYF	TGTGCCAGCAGTTTTGACAGGGGAGCTGGAAACACCATATATTTT
.	.	TRBV28	TRBJ1-1	CATSSGGRTEAFF	TGTGCCACCTCGAGCGGGGGGCGAACTGAAGCTTTCTTT